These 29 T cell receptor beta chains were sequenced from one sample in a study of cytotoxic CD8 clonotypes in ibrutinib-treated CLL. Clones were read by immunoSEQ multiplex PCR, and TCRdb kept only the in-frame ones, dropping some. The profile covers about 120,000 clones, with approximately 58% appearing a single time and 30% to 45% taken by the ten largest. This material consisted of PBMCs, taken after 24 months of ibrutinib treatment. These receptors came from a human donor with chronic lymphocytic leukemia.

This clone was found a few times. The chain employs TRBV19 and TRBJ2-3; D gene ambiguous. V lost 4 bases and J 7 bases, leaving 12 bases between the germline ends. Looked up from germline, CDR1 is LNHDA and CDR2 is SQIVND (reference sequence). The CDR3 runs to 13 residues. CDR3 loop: CASSRLGVNTQYF. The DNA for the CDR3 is TGTGCCAGTAGTAGGCTAGGAGTAAATACGCAGTATTTT. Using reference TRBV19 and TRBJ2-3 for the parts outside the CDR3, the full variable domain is DGGITQSPKYLFRKEGQNVTLSCEQNLNHDAMYWYRQDPGQGLRLIYYSQIVNDFQKGDIAEGYSVSREKKESFPLTVTSAQKNPTAFYLCASSRLGVNTQYFGPGTRLTVL.

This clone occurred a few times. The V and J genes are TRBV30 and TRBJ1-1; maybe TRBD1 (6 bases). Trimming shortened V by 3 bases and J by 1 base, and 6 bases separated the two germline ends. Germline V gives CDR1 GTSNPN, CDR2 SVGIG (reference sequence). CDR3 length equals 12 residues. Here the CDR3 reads CAWRQGNTEAFF. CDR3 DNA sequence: TGTGCCTGGAGACAGGGGAACACTGAAGCTTTCTTT.

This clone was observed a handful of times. DNA of the CDR3: TGTGCCAGCAGCTTAGGGGACACGCCAATCTACGAGCAGTACTTC. This translates into CASSLGDTPIYEQYF. This sequence joins TRBV7-9 and TRBJ2-7, with D tentatively TRBD1 (6 bases). CDR3 length equals 15 residues. V lost 1 base to trimming and J lost 3 bases, with 13 bases between them. Germline V lookup: CDR1 SEHNR, CDR2 FQNEAQ (reference sequence).

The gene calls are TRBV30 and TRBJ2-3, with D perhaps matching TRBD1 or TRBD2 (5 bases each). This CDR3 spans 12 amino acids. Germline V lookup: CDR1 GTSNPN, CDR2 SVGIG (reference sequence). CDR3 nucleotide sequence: TGTGCTCGGGGCACCCTCACAGATACGCAGTATTTT. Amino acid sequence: CARGTLTDTQYF.

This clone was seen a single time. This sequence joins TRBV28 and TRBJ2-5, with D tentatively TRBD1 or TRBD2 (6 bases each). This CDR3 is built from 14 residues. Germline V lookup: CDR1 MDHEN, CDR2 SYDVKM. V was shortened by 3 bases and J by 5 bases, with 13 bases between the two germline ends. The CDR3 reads CASSLVGGYETQYF. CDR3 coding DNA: TGTGCCAGCAGTTTGGTGGGGGGCTACGAGACCCAGTACTTC.

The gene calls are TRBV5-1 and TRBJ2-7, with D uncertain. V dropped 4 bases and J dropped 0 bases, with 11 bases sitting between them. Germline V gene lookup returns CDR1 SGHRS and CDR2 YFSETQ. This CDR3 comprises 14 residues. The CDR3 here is CASSQDGSSYEQYF. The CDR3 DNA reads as TGCGCCAGCAGCCAGGACGGAAGCTCCTACGAGCAGTACTTC.

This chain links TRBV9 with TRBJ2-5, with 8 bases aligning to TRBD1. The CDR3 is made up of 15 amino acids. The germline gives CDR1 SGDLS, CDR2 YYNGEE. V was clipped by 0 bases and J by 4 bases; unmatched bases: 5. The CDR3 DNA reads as TGTGCCAGCAGCGTAGGGACAGGGACCCGAGAGACCCAGTACTTC. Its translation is CASSVGTGTRETQYF.

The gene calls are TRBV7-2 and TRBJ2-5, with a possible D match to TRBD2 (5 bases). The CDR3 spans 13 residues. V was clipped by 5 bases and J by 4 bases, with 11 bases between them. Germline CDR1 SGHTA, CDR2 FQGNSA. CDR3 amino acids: CASSLGVIETQYF. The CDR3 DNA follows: TGTGCCAGCAGCCTCGGGGTAATAGAGACCCAGTACTTC. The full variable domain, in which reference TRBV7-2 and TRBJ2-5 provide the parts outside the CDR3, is GAGVSQSPSNKVTEKGKDVELRCDPISGHTALYWYRQSLGQGLEFLIYFQGNSAPDKSGLPSDRFSAERTGGSVSTLTIQRTQQEDSAVYLCASSLGVIETQYFGPGTRLLVL.

CDR3 bases: TGCGCCAGCAGCCAACCGGGACACCTGAGAGAGACCCAGTACTTC. Translation: CASSQPGHLRETQYF. The rearrangement links TRBV4-1 to TRBJ2-5; the D gene is possibly TRBD1 (6 bases). In germline, CDR1 is MGHRA, CDR2 YSYEKL. Deletions cut 2 bases from V and 4 bases from J, with 14 bases between. The CDR3 is 15 residues long.

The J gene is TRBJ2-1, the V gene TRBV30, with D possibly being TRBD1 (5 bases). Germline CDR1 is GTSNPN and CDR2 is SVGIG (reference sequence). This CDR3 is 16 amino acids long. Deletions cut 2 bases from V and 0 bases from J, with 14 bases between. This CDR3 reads CAWSRGRPSSYNEQFF. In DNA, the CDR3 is TGTGCCTGGAGTAGGGGCCGCCCGAGCTCCTACAATGAGCAGTTCTTC.

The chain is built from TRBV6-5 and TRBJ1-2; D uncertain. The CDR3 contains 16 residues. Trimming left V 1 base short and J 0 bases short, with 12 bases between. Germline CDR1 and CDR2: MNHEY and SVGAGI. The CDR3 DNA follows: TGTGCCAGCAGTTACTTCCGGACTGAAGCTAACTATGGCTACACCTTC. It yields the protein CASSYFRTEANYGYTF.

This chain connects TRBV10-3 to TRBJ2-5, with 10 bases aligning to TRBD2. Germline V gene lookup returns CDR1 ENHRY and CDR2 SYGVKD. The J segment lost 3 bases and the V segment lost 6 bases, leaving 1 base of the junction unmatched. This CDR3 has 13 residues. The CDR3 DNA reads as TGTGCCATCAGCCTAGCGGGGGAAGAGACCCAGTACTTC. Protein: CAISLAGEETQYF.

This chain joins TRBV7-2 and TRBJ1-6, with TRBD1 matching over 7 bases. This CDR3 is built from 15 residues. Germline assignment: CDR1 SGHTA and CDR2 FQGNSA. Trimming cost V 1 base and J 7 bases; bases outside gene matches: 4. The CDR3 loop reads CASSLVPGQNSPLHF. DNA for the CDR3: TGTGCCAGCAGCTTAGTACCGGGACAGAATTCACCCCTCCACTTT.

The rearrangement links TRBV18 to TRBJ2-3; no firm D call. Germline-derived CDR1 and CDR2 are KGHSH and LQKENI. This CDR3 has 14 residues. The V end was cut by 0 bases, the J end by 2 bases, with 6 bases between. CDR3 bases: TGTGCCAGCTCACCACCGGGGATCACAGATACGCAGTATTTT. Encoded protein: CASSPPGITDTQYF.

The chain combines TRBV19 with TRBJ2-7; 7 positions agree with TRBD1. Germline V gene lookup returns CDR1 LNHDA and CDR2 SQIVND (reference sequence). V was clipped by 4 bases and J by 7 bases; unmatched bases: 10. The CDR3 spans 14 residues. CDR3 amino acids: CASSTRTGALEQYF. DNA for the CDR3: TGTGCCAGTAGTACCCGGACAGGCGCCCTGGAGCAGTACTTC.

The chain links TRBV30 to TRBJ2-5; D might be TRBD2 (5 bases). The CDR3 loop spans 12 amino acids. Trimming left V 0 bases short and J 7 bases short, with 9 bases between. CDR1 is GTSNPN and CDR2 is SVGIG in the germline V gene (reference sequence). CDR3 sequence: CAWSVSAGTQYF. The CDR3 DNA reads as TGTGCCTGGAGTGTCTCCGCGGGGACCCAGTACTTC.

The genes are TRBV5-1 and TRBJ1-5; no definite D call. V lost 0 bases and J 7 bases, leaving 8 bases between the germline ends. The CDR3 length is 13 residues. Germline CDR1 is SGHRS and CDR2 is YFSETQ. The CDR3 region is CASSLEGGQPQHF. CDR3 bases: TGCGCCAGCAGCTTGGAGGGAGGCCAGCCCCAGCATTTT.

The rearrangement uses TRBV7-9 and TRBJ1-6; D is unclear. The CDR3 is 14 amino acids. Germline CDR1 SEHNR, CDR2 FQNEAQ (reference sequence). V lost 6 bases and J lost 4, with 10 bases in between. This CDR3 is CASSHAGYNSPLHF. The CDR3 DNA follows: TGTGCCAGCAGTCACGCGGGGTATAATTCACCCCTCCACTTT.

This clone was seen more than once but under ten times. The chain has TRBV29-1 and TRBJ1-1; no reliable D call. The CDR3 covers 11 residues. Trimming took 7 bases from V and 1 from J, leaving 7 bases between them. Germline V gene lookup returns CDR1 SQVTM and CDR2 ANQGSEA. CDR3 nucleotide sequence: TGCAGCGCTTCAGAGAACACTGAAGCTTTCTTT. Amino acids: CSASENTEAFF.

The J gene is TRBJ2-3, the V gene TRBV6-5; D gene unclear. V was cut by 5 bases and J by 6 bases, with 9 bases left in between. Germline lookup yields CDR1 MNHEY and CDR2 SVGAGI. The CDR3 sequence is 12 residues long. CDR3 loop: CASSTRADTQYF. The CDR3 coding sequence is TGTGCCAGCAGTACCCGGGCGGATACGCAGTATTTT.

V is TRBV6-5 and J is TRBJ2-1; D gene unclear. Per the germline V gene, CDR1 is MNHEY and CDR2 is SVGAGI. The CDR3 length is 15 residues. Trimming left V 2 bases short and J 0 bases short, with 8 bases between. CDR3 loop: CASSYVPGSYNEQFF. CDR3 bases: TGTGCCAGCAGTTACGTTCCTGGCTCCTACAATGAGCAGTTCTTC.

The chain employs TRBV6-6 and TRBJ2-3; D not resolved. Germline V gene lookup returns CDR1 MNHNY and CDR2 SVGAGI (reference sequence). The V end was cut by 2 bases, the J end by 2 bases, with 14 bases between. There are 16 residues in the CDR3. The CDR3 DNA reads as TGTGCCAGCAGTTACGACTCCCAAGCTCCCACAGATACGCAGTATTTT. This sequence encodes CASSYDSQAPTDTQYF.

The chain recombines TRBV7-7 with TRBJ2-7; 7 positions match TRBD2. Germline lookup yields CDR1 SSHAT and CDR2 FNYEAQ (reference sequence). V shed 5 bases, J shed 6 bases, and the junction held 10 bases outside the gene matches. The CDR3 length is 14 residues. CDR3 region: CASSATLLASEQYF. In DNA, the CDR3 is TGTGCCAGCAGCGCAACACTACTAGCGTCCGAGCAGTACTTC.

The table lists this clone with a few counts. As DNA, the CDR3 is TGTGCCAGCAGCTTAATGGGAAATCAGCCCCAGCATTTT. Its protein product is CASSLMGNQPQHF. The chain is built from TRBV7-8 and TRBJ1-5; D is ambiguous. This CDR3 is built from 13 residues. Germline lookup yields CDR1 SGHVS and CDR2 FQNEAQ. V lost 2 bases to trimming and J lost 4 bases, with 6 bases between them.

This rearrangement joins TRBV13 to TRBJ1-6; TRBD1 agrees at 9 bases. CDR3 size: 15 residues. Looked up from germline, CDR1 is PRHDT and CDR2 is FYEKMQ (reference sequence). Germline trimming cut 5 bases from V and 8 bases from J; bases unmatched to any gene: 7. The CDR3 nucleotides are TGTGCCAGCAGCATCCTGGACAGGGGTGATTCACCCCTCCACTTT. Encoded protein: CASSILDRGDSPLHF.

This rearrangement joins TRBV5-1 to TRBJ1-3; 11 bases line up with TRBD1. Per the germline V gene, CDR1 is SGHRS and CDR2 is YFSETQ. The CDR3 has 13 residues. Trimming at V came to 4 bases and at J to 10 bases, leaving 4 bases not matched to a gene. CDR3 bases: TGCGCCAGCAGCGTAGGGACAGGGGGAACCATATATTTT. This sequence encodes CASSVGTGGTIYF.

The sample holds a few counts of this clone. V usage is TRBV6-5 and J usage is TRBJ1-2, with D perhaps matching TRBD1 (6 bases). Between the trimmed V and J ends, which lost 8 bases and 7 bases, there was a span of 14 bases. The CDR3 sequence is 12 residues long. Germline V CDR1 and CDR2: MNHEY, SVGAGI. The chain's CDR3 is CASGWGLRGYTF. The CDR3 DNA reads TGTGCCAGCGGTTGGGGGCTACGTGGCTACACCTTC.

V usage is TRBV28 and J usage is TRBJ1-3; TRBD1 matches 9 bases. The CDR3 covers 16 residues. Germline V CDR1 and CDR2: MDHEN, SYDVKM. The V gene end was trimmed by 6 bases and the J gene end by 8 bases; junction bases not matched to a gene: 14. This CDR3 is CASSPGDRVNLDTIYF. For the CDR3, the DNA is TGTGCCAGCAGCCCCGGGGACAGGGTCAATCTTGACACCATATATTTT.

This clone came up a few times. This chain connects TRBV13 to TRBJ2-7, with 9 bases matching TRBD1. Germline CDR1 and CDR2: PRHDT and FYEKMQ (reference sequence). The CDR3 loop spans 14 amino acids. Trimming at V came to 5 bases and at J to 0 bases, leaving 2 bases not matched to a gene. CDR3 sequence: CASSGTGSSYEQYF. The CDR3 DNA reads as TGTGCCAGCAGCGGGACAGGGAGCTCCTACGAGCAGTACTTC.